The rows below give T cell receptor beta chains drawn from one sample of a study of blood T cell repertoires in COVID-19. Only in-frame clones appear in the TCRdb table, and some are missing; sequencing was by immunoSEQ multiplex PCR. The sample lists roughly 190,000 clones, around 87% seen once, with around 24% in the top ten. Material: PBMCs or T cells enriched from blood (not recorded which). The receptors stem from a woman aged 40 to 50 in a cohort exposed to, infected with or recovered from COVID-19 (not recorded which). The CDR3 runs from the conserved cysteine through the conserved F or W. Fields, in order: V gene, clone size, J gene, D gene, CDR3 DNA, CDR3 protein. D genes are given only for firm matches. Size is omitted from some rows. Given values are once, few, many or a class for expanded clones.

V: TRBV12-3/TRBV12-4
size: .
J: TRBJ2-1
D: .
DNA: TGTGCCAGCTCCCTGGGGGCAGTAAATGAGCAGTTCTTC
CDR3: CASSLGAVNEQFF

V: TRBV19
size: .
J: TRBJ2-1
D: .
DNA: TGTGCCAGTAGTATAGGTCGAAGAGAGCTTTACAATGAGCAGTTCTTC
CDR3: CASSIGRRELYNEQFF

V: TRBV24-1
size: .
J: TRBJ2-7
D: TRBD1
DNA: TGTGCCACCAGTGGCGAGGACAGGGGGCACGAGCAGTACTTC
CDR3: CATSGEDRGHEQYF

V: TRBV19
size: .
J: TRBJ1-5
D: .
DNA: TGTGCCAGTAGCTGGACGGGGGAGGATCAGCCCCAGCATTTT
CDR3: CASSWTGEDQPQHF

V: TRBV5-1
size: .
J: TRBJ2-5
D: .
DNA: TGCGCCAGCAGCTCCCAGACGGGCCGAGGGGAGACCCAGTACTTC
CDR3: CASSSQTGRGETQYF

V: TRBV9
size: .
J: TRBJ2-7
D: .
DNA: TGTGCCAGCAGCGTTAGACTCTCAGCCTACGAGCAGTACTTC
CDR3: CASSVRLSAYEQYF

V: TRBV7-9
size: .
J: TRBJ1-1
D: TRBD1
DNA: TGTGCCGGCCGACAGATGGACAGGGGCACTGAAGCTTTCTTT
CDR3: CAGRQMDRGTEAFF

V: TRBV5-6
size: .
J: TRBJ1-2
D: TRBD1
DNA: TGTGCCAGCAGCTTGGGGACAGGTTCTAGGGGCTACACCTTC
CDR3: CASSLGTGSRGYTF

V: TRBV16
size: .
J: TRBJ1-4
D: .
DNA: TGTGCCAGCAGCCAAGAGCCAACTAATGAAAAACTGTTTTTT
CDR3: CASSQEPTNEKLFF

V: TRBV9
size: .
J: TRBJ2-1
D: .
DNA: TGTGCCAGCGGGAGCTCCTACAATGAGCAGTTCTTC
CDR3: CASGSSYNEQFF

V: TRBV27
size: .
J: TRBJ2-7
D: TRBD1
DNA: TGTGCCAGCAGTTTACTGACAGGGGGCGGTGGAGACGAGCAGTACTTC
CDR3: CASSLLTGGGGDEQYF

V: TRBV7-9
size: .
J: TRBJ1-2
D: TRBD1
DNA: TGTGCCAGCAGCTTAGCGGTGGGACAGGGCTTTGGCTACACCTTC
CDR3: CASSLAVGQGFGYTF

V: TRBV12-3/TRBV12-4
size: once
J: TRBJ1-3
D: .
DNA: TGTGCCACCCAGGGGTATAGAAACACCATATATTTT
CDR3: CATQGYRNTIYF

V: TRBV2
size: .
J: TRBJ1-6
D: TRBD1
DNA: TGTGCCAGCAGGGGACAGGGACCTCTGTTCCACTTT
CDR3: CASRGQGPLFHF

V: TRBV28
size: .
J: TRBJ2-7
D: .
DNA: TGTGCCAGCAGTTTCGGGGTGGACTACGAGCAGTACTTC
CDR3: CASSFGVDYEQYF

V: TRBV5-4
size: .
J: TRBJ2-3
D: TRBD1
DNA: TGTGCCAGCAGCCCCTGGACAGGCCGTTATATTTCAGATACGCAGTATTTT
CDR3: CASSPWTGRYISDTQYF

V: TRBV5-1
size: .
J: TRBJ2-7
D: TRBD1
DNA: TGCGCCAGCAGCTTCCTACCAGGACAGGGGAGGTCCTACGAGCAGTACTTC
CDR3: CASSFLPGQGRSYEQYF

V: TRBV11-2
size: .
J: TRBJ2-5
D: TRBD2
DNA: TGTGCCAGCAGCGGTGGACTAGCGGGGGTACAAGAGACCCAGTACTTC
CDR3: CASSGGLAGVQETQYF

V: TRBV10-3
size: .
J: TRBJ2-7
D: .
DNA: TGTGCCATCAGTGAGTCGGGCCTTAGCTCCTACGAGCAGTACTTC
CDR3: CAISESGLSSYEQYF

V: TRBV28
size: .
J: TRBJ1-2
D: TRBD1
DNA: TGTGCCAGCAGACCCCCCGGGAGCAGGGGGATTTATGGCTACACCTTC
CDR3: CASRPPGSRGIYGYTF

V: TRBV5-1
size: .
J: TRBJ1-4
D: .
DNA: TGCGCCAGCAGCTTGGACGGGGGGCCTGCAACTAATGAAAAACTGTTTTTT
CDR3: CASSLDGGPATNEKLFF

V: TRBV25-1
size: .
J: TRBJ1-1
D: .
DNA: TGTGCCAGCAGTGATACAGGATCAGAGGCTTTCTTT
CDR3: CASSDTGSEAFF

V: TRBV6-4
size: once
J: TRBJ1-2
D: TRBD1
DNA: TGTGCCAGCAGTGAGCAGGGGGCAGGAGGCTACACCTTC
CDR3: CASSEQGAGGYTF

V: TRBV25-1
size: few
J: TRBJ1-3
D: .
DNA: TGTGCCAGCAGTGACAGGGTTCCTGGAAACACCATATATTTT
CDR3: CASSDRVPGNTIYF

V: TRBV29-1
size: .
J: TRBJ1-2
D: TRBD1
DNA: TGCAGCGTTCCCTCGGGCAGGGGGCATGGCTACACCTTC
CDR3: CSVPSGRGHGYTF

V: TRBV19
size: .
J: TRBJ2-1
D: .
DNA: TGTGCCAGTAGTATTTCGCGCGGAAACTACAATGAGCAGTTCTTC
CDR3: CASSISRGNYNEQFF